This T cell receptor beta chain is drawn from a study of T cells in Graves' hyperthyroidism and ophthalmopathy. CDR1 is SGDLS, CDR2 YYNGEE, per germline. The CDR3 loop spans 14 amino acids. V lost 4 bases to trimming and J lost 9 bases; unmatched junction nucleotides: 5. Template material for amplifying TCR beta CDR3 regions consisted of RNA transcripts. The primer set for the first-round RT-PCR of the TCR CDR3 was HTBI. MiXCR was run by TCRdb on the multiplex PCR reads, yielding one entry per CDR3 protein. The profile covers 500,000 to 800,000 distinct CDR3 sequences, with 40% to 55% appearing a single time and approximately 6.8% taken by the ten largest. Exclusion criteria comprised uncontrolled infection, other autoimmune disease, pregnancy or lactation.

V usage is TRBV9 and J usage is TRBJ1-6, with TRBD1 matching over 9 bases. This receptor was identified in an adult man with Graves' disease, either hyperthyroidism or ophthalmopathy (not recorded which). Source material: peripheral blood or thyroid tissue (not recorded which). CDR3 in DNA: TGTGCCAGCAGCTGGGGACAGGGAGTTTCACCCCTCCACTTT. Its protein is CASSWGQGVSPLHF.